The rows below give T cell receptor beta chains drawn from one sample of a study of cytomegalovirus exposure and HLA in healthy donors. Clones were sequenced by immunoSEQ multiplex PCR, and TCRdb holds only the in-frame ones, with some missing. This table has approximately 150,000 clones, approximately 70% appearing once. Sequencing was performed on PBMCs. The receptors come from a young woman in good health and CMV-seronegative. The CDR3 runs from the conserved cysteine through the conserved F or W. D genes are given only for firm matches. Size is omitted from some rows. Given values are once, few, many or a class for expanded clones.

J gene,clone size,D gene,V gene,CDR3 DNA,CDR3 protein
TRBJ2-1,.,.,TRBV29-1,TGCAGCGTTGTTCGTAAAGCCAACAGTGAGCAGTTCTTC,CSVVRKANSEQFF
TRBJ1-1,.,.,TRBV18,TGTGCCAGCTCTCCTAGGGAGGGCGACACTGAAGCTTTCTTT,CASSPREGDTEAFF
TRBJ2-4,.,.,TRBV4-3,TGCGCCAGCAGCCAAGATAGTAATGGCATTCAGTACTTC,CASSQDSNGIQYF
TRBJ1-2,.,.,TRBV29-1,TGCAGCGTTGAAAGGGGGAACTATGGCTACACCTTC,CSVERGNYGYTF
TRBJ1-1,.,TRBD1,TRBV7-2,TGTGCCAGCAGCCGGGACAGGGGGCTGAACACTGAAGCTTTCTTT,CASSRDRGLNTEAFF
TRBJ2-5,.,TRBD1,TRBV15,TGTGCCACCAGCAGGCCCGGGACAGCCCAAGAGACCCAGTACTTC,CATSRPGTAQETQYF
TRBJ2-1,.,.,TRBV5-1,TGCGCCAGCAGCTTAACTAGAATCTACAATGAGCAGTTCTTC,CASSLTRIYNEQFF
TRBJ2-1,.,TRBD1,TRBV7-9,TGTGCCAGCATCCCCCCGGGACAGGGCTCCTACAATGAGCAGTTCTTC,CASIPPGQGSYNEQFF
TRBJ2-5,.,TRBD2,TRBV2,TGTGCCAGCAGGACCGGGACTAGCGTAGAGACCCAGTACTTC,CASRTGTSVETQYF
TRBJ2-3,.,.,TRBV5-6,TGTGCCAGCAGTCCCGGGGTGGCATCGGGCACAGATACGCAGTATTTT,CASSPGVASGTDTQYF
TRBJ1-5,few,.,TRBV4-1,TGCGCCAGCAGCCAAGACTCCCGGGGACAGCCCCAGCATTTT,CASSQDSRGQPQHF
TRBJ2-5,.,TRBD2,TRBV14,TGTGCCAGCAGCTATAGCGGGGGCCTCCAAGAGACCCAGTACTTC,CASSYSGGLQETQYF
TRBJ1-2,.,.,TRBV19,TGTGCCAGTACCCCCGGGTATACGTATGGCTACACCTTC,CASTPGYTYGYTF
TRBJ1-5,.,.,TRBV7-2,TGTGCCAGCAGCCGTGTGACAACGACAGGCGGTAATCAGCCCCAGCATTTT,CASSRVTTTGGNQPQHF
TRBJ2-3,.,TRBD2,TRBV15,TGTGCCACCGCCACCGGGGGGACAGATACGCAGTATTTT,CATATGGTDTQYF
TRBJ2-3,.,TRBD2,TRBV5-6,TGTGCCAGCAGCTTACTAGCGGGAGAAGTTGCAGATACGCAGTATTTT,CASSLLAGEVADTQYF
TRBJ2-7,.,.,TRBV4-3,TGCGCCAGCAGCCAAGATCCGGGATTCTCCTACGAGCAGTACTTC,CASSQDPGFSYEQYF
TRBJ1-1,.,.,TRBV19,TGTGCCAGTAGTATAATCCGGGGGAACACTGAAGCTTTCTTT,CASSIIRGNTEAFF
TRBJ2-4,.,TRBD2,TRBV6-6,TGTGCCAGCAGACGGGGGGGCTCCGACATTCAGTACTTC,CASRRGGSDIQYF
TRBJ2-2,.,.,TRBV5-1,TGCGCCAGCAGCTTGTCGCAAACGGCAGGGGTCAACACCGGGGAGCTGTTTTTT,CASSLSQTAGVNTGELFF
TRBJ1-1,.,TRBD1,TRBV18,TGTGCCAGCTCACCTTTTGACAGGGGATTGAACACTGAAGCTTTCTTT,CASSPFDRGLNTEAFF
TRBJ2-7,few,.,TRBV5-6,TGTGCCAGCAGCTTCTTAACACACGAGCAGTACTTC,CASSFLTHEQYF
TRBJ1-1,.,.,TRBV28,TGTGCCAGCACCCCCCTTCAAACTTTAATGAACACTGAAGCTTTCTTT,CASTPLQTLMNTEAFF
TRBJ1-6,.,.,TRBV2,TGTGCCAGCAAGGGGGACGGGGATAATTCACCCCTCCACTTT,CASKGDGDNSPLHF
TRBJ1-1,few,.,TRBV7-8,TGTGCCAGCAGCTTGGGAGGGATGAACACTGAAGCTTTCTTT,CASSLGGMNTEAFF
TRBJ1-2,.,TRBD1,TRBV6-4,TGTGCCAGCAGAAATCCTGGACAGGGAGGCGGCTACACCTTC,CASRNPGQGGGYTF
TRBJ2-7,.,TRBD1,TRBV5-1,TGCGCCAGCAGCTTGACGGGGACAGGAACCTACGAGCAGTACTTC,CASSLTGTGTYEQYF
TRBJ2-7,.,TRBD1,TRBV28,TGTGCCAGCAGTCCCCGGGACAGGTCCAGCCCCTACGAGCAGTACTTC,CASSPRDRSSPYEQYF
TRBJ2-5,.,TRBD2,TRBV7-3,TGTGCCAGCAGCCCCCGCGGACTAGTCCAAGAGACCCAGTACTTC,CASSPRGLVQETQYF
TRBJ2-5,.,TRBD2,TRBV15,TGTGCCACCAGCAGAGATCAAGGGCGGGAGGGAGAGACCCAGTACTTC,CATSRDQGREGETQYF
TRBJ2-2,.,.,TRBV10-1,TGCGCCAGCAGTGATGCCACCGGAGCCCACACCGGGGAGCTGTTTTTT,CASSDATGAHTGELFF
TRBJ1-2,.,TRBD1,TRBV7-2,TGTGCCAGCAGTATGACAGGGGGGGATGGCTACACCTTC,CASSMTGGDGYTF
TRBJ2-4,.,.,TRBV20-1,TGCAGTGCTAGACAGGATGACATTCAGTACTTC,CSARQDDIQYF
TRBJ2-1,.,TRBD2,TRBV7-7,TGTGCTAGCAGCGCTGGGACTAGCGGGGGGGCAGGTGAGCAGTTCTTC,CASSAGTSGGAGEQFF
TRBJ1-3,.,.,TRBV14,TGTGCCAGCAGCCGAACAGCCTCTGGAAACACCATATATTTT,CASSRTASGNTIYF
TRBJ1-1,.,TRBD1,TRBV15,TGTGCCACCAGCGCGGGACAGAAGAACACTGAAGCTTTCTTT,CATSAGQKNTEAFF
TRBJ1-5,.,.,TRBV30,TGTGCCTGGAATCGGGATAGCAATCAGCCCCAGCATTTT,CAWNRDSNQPQHF
TRBJ1-2,.,.,TRBV4-1,TGCGCCAGCAACCCGTCGGGGGGTTCCAACTATGGCTACACCTTC,CASNPSGGSNYGYTF
TRBJ2-7,few,.,TRBV2,TGTGCCAGCTCGGACAGCTCCTACGAGCAGTACTTC,CASSDSSYEQYF
TRBJ1-1,.,TRBD1,TRBV5-1,TGCGCCAGCAGCTCCTGGACAGGGAGGTCGACTGAAGCTTTCTTT,CASSSWTGRSTEAFF
TRBJ1-3,.,TRBD1,TRBV9,TGTGCCAGCATGGGACAGGGAGCTCCAAGGGGAAACACCATATATTTT,CASMGQGAPRGNTIYF
TRBJ2-4,once,.,TRBV25-1,TGTGCCAGCAGTGATAGGGACTCCAGCAACATTCAGTACTTC,CASSDRDSSNIQYF
TRBJ2-5,.,.,TRBV7-2,TGTGCCAGCAGCCAGGACTGGGCCAAGACCCAGTACTTC,CASSQDWAKTQYF
TRBJ2-6,once,TRBD1,TRBV15,TGTGCCACCAGCAGGGCAGGGGGAACCGGGGCCAACGGCCTGACTTTC,CATSRAGGTGANGLTF
TRBJ1-2,.,.,TRBV10-3,TGTGCCATCAGCCGGACAGAATTCTCTCATGGCTACACCTTC,CAISRTEFSHGYTF
TRBJ1-1,few,.,TRBV27,TGTGCCAGCAGTTTACAGGGGAACACTGAAGCTTTCTTT,CASSLQGNTEAFF
TRBJ2-3,.,TRBD2,TRBV18,TGTGCCAGCTCACCCTACTCTGAGCGGGAGGTTAAAGATACGCAGTATTTT,CASSPYSEREVKDTQYF